This TCR beta chain derives from a study of beta chain features in type 1 diabetes. Overall study results and limits: PCR may have favored shorter templates equally in patients and controls. Relative to healthy donors, patients appeared to have naive, central memory and Treg TCRB repertoires that were more similar. Within each of all four CD4+ subsets, Type 1 diabetes patients had TCRB CDR3s that were moderately but significantly shorter.

A word on this clone: The antigen is not known.

Trimming shortened V by 3 bases and J by 3 bases, and 4 bases separated the two germline ends. Germline V lookup: CDR1 SGHVS, CDR2 FNYEAQ. The length of the CDR3 is 12 residues. Sorting that relied on CD45RO/CCR7/CD25/CD127/CD95/CD27 yielded CD4+ naive, central memory, regulatory and stem cell-like memory cells. The sequenced template was cDNA made from the entire isolated RNA. Repertoires were generated with immunoSEQ multiplex PCR, while TCRdb's copy carries only in-frame clones and drops some. This sample has some 360,000 clones, with around a tenth found just once. The TCR comes from a man between 25 and 39 years old with type 1 diabetes. The chain combines TRBV7-6 with TRBJ2-3; no clear D. Sequences were obtained from central memory CD4+ T cells from blood. The CDR3 loop is CASSLWTDTQYF. The CDR3 nucleotides read TGTGCCAGCAGCTTGTGGACAGATACGCAGTATTTT. The entire variable domain, with the rest obtained from reference TRBV7-6 and TRBJ2-3, is as follows: GAGVSQSPRYKVTKRGQDVALRCDPISGHVSLYWYRQALGQGPEFLTYFNYEAQQDKSGLPNDRFSAERPEGSISTLTIQRTEQRDSAMYRCASSLWTDTQYFGPGTRLTVL.